This T cell receptor (beta chain) stems from a study of T cell repertoires in cytomegalovirus infection. About the study: Researchers turned to recently identified HLA-C-restricted CMV epitopes as well as well-studied HLA-B-restricted ones.

A note on this clonotype: Its cognate antigen is unknown.

The V gene's germline CDR1 is DFQATT and CDR2 SNEGSKA (reference sequence). The junction had 4 bases not matched to a gene; V was cut back by 0 bases and J by 1 base. The CDR3 spans 15 residues. A single record per CDR3 protein comes from TCRdb applying MiXCR to the reads. The sample includes roughly 70,000 distinct CDR3 sequences, 20% of them seen just once. This TCR derives from a human donor in good health (CMV status not recorded). Some clones in this sample may be carry-over from other donors' samples. The V call is TRBV20-1, the J call TRBJ2-3, with 7 bases aligning to TRBD1. This specimen consisted of CD8+ T cells from cultured PBMCs, obtained from culture after CMV antigen stimulation. The CDR3 nucleotides read TGCAGTGCTAGAGATGGCGGACAGGGCACAGATACGCAGTATTTT. Amino acids: CSARDGGQGTDTQYF.